One sample yielded the 8 T cell receptor beta chains listed below, sequenced in a study of blood T cell repertoires in COVID-19. The assay was immunoSEQ multiplex PCR, and TCRdb's table has in-frame clones only and misses some. The table shows some 340,000 clones, with 80% to 85% occurring only once. Sequenced sample: PBMCs or T cells enriched from blood (not recorded which). The receptors were sampled from a woman aged 45 to 65 who had recovered from COVID-19.

This chain joins TRBV19 and TRBJ2-2; 9 bases are shared with TRBD1. This CDR3 has 15 residues. CDR1 and CDR2 (germline): LNHDA, SQIVND (reference sequence). Losses at the gene ends were 6 bases for V and 1 base for J; bases not matched to a gene: 3. The CDR3 loop reads CASRPGQGNTGELFF. The CDR3, as DNA: TGTGCCAGTAGACCGGGACAGGGGAACACCGGGGAGCTGTTTTTT. The full variable domain, completed using reference TRBV19 and TRBJ2-2, is DGGITQSPKYLFRKEGQNVTLSCEQNLNHDAMYWYRQDPGQGLRLIYYSQIVNDFQKGDIAEGYSVSREKKESFPLTVTSAQKNPTAFYLCASRPGQGNTGELFFGEGSRLTVL.

This rearrangement joins TRBV18 to TRBJ2-7; the D gene is possibly TRBD1 (6 bases). CDR3 length: 14 amino acids. Germline V gene lookup returns CDR1 KGHSH and CDR2 LQKENI. The V end lost 7 bases, the J end lost 2 bases, and 15 bases lay between the germline ends. The CDR3: CASCTGLTAYEQYF. The DNA of the CDR3 is TGTGCCAGCTGCACAGGGTTGACCGCCTACGAGCAGTACTTC.

The chain is built from TRBV6-5 and TRBJ1-5; a weak D match, TRBD1 (6 bases). Trimming pared 5 bases from V and 5 bases from J, leaving 16 bases between. The germline gives CDR1 MNHEY, CDR2 SVGAGI. This CDR3 contains 15 residues. CDR3 amino acids: CASSKNRVGDQPQHF. The DNA of the CDR3 is TGTGCCAGCAGTAAGAACAGGGTGGGAGATCAGCCCCAGCATTTT.

The chain combines TRBV5-6 with TRBJ1-1, with D unclear. Germline-derived CDR1 and CDR2 are SGHDT and YYEEEE. The germline V and J ends were trimmed by 0 bases and 0 bases, with 9 bases remaining between them. The CDR3 is 15 residues long. The CDR3 coding sequence is TGTGCCAGCAGCTTGGAAGAGACACTGAACACTGAAGCTTTCTTT. This codes for CASSLEETLNTEAFF.

This clone was picked up a small number of times. The chain recombines TRBV19 with TRBJ2-7; TRBD2 is a possible D gene (6 bases). V was shortened by 6 bases and J by 3 bases, with 12 bases between the two germline ends. This CDR3 spans 13 amino acids. Germline CDR1 is LNHDA and CDR2 is SQIVND (reference sequence). DNA for the CDR3: TGTGCCAGTAGCCCGGGACTGGGCTACGAGCAGTACTTC. This encodes CASSPGLGYEQYF.

The chain couples TRBV19 to TRBJ1-1; 10 nucleotides line up with TRBD1. Germline V gene data show CDR1 as LNHDA and CDR2 as SQIVND (reference sequence). CDR3 length: 15 residues. Trimming cost V 6 bases and J 4 bases; bases outside gene matches: 8. CDR3 sequence: CASSEDRGVSTEAFF. The CDR3 coding sequence is TGTGCCAGTAGCGAGGACAGGGGGGTGTCCACTGAAGCTTTCTTT.

This clone was detected a few times. The V call is TRBV5-1, the J call TRBJ2-2; 8 bases line up with TRBD1. The germline CDR1 and CDR2 sequences are SGHRS and YFSETQ. The V and J ends lost 4 bases and 3 bases, in that order; junction bases with no gene match: 8. This CDR3 spans 16 amino acids. The CDR3 here is CASSVRTGTYTGELFF. The CDR3 nucleotides read TGCGCCAGCAGCGTAAGGACAGGGACCTACACCGGGGAGCTGTTTTTT.

The chain is built from TRBV19 and TRBJ2-2; D may be TRBD2 (6 bases). The CDR3 is made up of 16 amino acids. Germline values: CDR1 LNHDA, CDR2 SQIVND (reference sequence). The germline V and J ends were trimmed by 6 bases and 0 bases, with 14 bases remaining between them. The DNA of the CDR3 is TGTGCCAGTAGAACCTCCGGGACTCCGAACACCGGGGAGCTGTTTTTT. Translation: CASRTSGTPNTGELFF.